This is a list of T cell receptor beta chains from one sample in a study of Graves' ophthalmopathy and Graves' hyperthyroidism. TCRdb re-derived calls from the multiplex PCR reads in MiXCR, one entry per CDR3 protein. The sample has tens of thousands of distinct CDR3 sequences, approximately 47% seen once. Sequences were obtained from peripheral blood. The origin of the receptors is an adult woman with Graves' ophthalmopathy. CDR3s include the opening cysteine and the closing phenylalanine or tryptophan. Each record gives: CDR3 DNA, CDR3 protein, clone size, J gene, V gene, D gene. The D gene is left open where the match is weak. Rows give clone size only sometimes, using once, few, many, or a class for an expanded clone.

TGTGCCAGCAGCTTGAACCCCTGGCCTCTCTATGGCTACACCTTC,CASSLNPWPLYGYTF,many,TRBJ1-2,TRBV5-5,NA
TGCAGTGCTCCCCCGGACAGGGTACCCATCAATGAGCAGTTCTTC,CSAPPDRVPINEQFF,NA,TRBJ2-1,TRBV20-1,TRBD1
TGTGCCAGCAGCGTAAACGGTGCAACTAATGAAAAACTGTTTTTT,CASSVNGATNEKLFF,many,TRBJ1-4,TRBV9,NA
TGTGCCAGCAGCCCTCGCTCGGGACTAGCAGCAACACAAGAGACCCAGCATTTT,CASSPRSGLAATQETQHF,NA,TRBJ1-5,TRBV9,NA
TGTGCCAGCAGCCGGACTAGCGACAAGCCAGATACGCAGTATTTT,CASSRTSDKPDTQYF,NA,TRBJ2-3,TRBV7-9,TRBD2
TGCGCCAGCAGCCAAGATGGGGAGCAGTTCTTC,CASSQDGEQFF,many,TRBJ2-1,TRBV4-3,NA
TGCGCCAGCAGCCCGGACAGGGAACGCAATCAGCCCCAGCATTTT,CASSPDRERNQPQHF,NA,TRBJ1-5,TRBV10-1,TRBD1
TGTGCCAGCAGTCTAATCGGGACAGGGGTGACAGATACGCAGTATTTT,CASSLIGTGVTDTQYF,many,TRBJ2-3,TRBV28,TRBD1
TGTGCCAGCAGTCCCGGGGGGAGTGCAGTGATGGGGCCCCAGCATTTT,CASSPGGSAVMGPQHF,many,TRBJ1-5,TRBV12-3/TRBV12-4,NA
TGCAGTGCTAGGGTCGACAGGGAGGGGAGGACTGAAGCTTTCTTT,CSARVDREGRTEAFF,NA,TRBJ1-1,TRBV20-1,TRBD1
TGCGCCAGCAGCGCAGACGTACCCTATGGCTACACCTTC,CASSADVPYGYTF,NA,TRBJ1-2,TRBV5-1,NA
TGTGCCAGCAGCTTAGGAGGGGAGGGCTATGGCTACACCTTC,CASSLGGEGYGYTF,many,TRBJ1-2,TRBV13,NA
TGCGCCAGCAGCCAGCAACCTCGGGACAGGACCTCCTACGAGCAGTACTTC,CASSQQPRDRTSYEQYF,many,TRBJ2-7,TRBV4-1,TRBD1
TGTGCCAGCAGTGACTCGTCTCGTACCGTAGATACGCAGTATTTT,CASSDSSRTVDTQYF,many,TRBJ2-3,TRBV6-4,NA
TGTGCCAGCAGCCGGACTCTAGAGGGAGGCTACACCTTC,CASSRTLEGGYTF,many,TRBJ1-2,TRBV9,NA
TGTGCCAGCAGCCGATACAATATGACAGGGCCCCTGACTTTC,CASSRYNMTGPLTF,NA,TRBJ2-6,TRBV5-5,TRBD1
TGTGCCATCAGTGAGTCTCAGGGGCTGATGTCTGGAAACACCATATATTTT,CAISESQGLMSGNTIYF,NA,TRBJ1-3,TRBV10-3,NA
TGTGCCACCAGTGATTCCGGGACAGGGGCGTCTAATGAAAAACTGTTTTTT,CATSDSGTGASNEKLFF,many,TRBJ1-4,TRBV24-1,TRBD1
TGTGCCAGCAGCGGCTGGGGTAACACCGGGGAACAGGGGCCCTACGAGCAGTACTTC,CASSGWGNTGEQGPYEQYF,NA,TRBJ2-7,TRBV6-6,TRBD1
TGCAGTGCTAGAGATTCAAAGCCGGGGGCTGGGGAGCAGTTCTTC,CSARDSKPGAGEQFF,many,TRBJ2-1,TRBV20-1,NA
TGTGCCAGCAGACGAGCGGGGACTAGCGGCCTGACAGATACGCAGTATTTT,CASRRAGTSGLTDTQYF,many,TRBJ2-3,TRBV7-2,TRBD2
TGCAGTGCACGCAGTACTGCGAGGGAGACCCAGTACTTC,CSARSTARETQYF,once,TRBJ2-5,TRBV20-1,NA
TGTGCCAGCAGCTTATTCGGGGAGCTGTTTTTT,CASSLFGELFF,many,TRBJ2-2,TRBV6-5,NA
TGCGCCAGCAGCTTGCAGTCAGGGGGTACCAATGAGCAGTATTTT,CASSLQSGGTNEQYF,NA,TRBJ2-3,TRBV5-1,TRBD1
TGTGCCAGTAGTATATCCCTGGCCGAGGGAAACACCATATATTTT,CASSISLAEGNTIYF,many,TRBJ1-3,TRBV19,NA
TGTGCCACCAGTGACCACCGGGGAACGAATGAGCAGTTCTTC,CATSDHRGTNEQFF,NA,TRBJ2-1,TRBV24-1,NA
TGTGCCACCAGTGATCTTACAGGGGGTGACGAGCAGTACTTC,CATSDLTGGDEQYF,medium-sized,TRBJ2-7,TRBV24-1,TRBD1
TGTGCCAGCAGTGTGGTAGGGGATGAGCAGTTCTTC,CASSVVGDEQFF,NA,TRBJ2-1,TRBV2,NA
TGTGCCAGTAGTATCTCTGGGGATCAGCCCCAGCATTTT,CASSISGDQPQHF,NA,TRBJ1-5,TRBV19,NA
TGTGCCAGCAGTTTCGGGACTGAACGCCCCGGGGAGCTGTTTTTT,CASSFGTERPGELFF,many,TRBJ2-2,TRBV11-2,NA
TGTGCCAGCAGCCAAGACAGGGGCAGGGAGCAGTACTTC,CASSQDRGREQYF,many,TRBJ2-7,TRBV3-1,NA
TGTGCCAGCAGCCGAGAGGGGACAGGGGGCTACAATGAGCAGTTCTTC,CASSREGTGGYNEQFF,once,TRBJ2-1,TRBV7-9,TRBD1
TGTGCCAGCCGGGACGGTGAAAAACTGTTTTTT,CASRDGEKLFF,NA,TRBJ1-4,TRBV6-5,NA
TGTGCCAGCAGTAACGGGGTCGAGGAGACCCAGTACTTC,CASSNGVEETQYF,many,TRBJ2-5,TRBV7-2,NA
TGCGCTAGCGCCGTCGCGGGAGTCACCTACAATGAGCAGTTCTTC,CASAVAGVTYNEQFF,NA,TRBJ2-1,TRBV5-1,TRBD2
TGTGCCAGCAGCGAGCGTACGACGGCCCCCTATGGCCATACCTTC,CASSERTTAPYGHTF,NA,TRBJ1-2,TRBV9,NA
TGCAGTGCTGTAGGGGGCACCATCTATGGCTACACCTTC,CSAVGGTIYGYTF,many,TRBJ1-2,TRBV20-1,TRBD1
TGCGCCAGCAGCCAAGAACTAGTGCTCGCTGTCGAGCAGTACTTC,CASSQELVLAVEQYF,many,TRBJ2-7,TRBV4-1,NA
TGTGCCAGCAGCAGAGGACAGGCGGTAAATTCACCCCTCCACTTT,CASSRGQAVNSPLHF,many,TRBJ1-6,TRBV28,TRBD1
TGTGCCAGCAGTGAAGAGGGTAGCGGGGGCACAGATACGCAGTATTTT,CASSEEGSGGTDTQYF,many,TRBJ2-3,TRBV6-1,TRBD2
TGTGCCTGGAGTGAAGTTTGGACATATTATGGAAACACCATATATTTT,CAWSEVWTYYGNTIYF,few,TRBJ1-3,TRBV30,NA
TGTGCCAGCAGATCGACAGGGGCCAATCAGCCCCAGCATTTT,CASRSTGANQPQHF,NA,TRBJ1-5,TRBV12-3/TRBV12-4,TRBD1
TGTGCCAGCAGCCAACTTGTGGCTAGCGGGAGTTGGGATGAGCAGTTCTTC,CASSQLVASGSWDEQFF,NA,TRBJ2-1,TRBV3-1,TRBD2
TGTGCCAGCAGTGAAGGAAGTGGGGGCGTCGGTCAGCCCCAGCATTTT,CASSEGSGGVGQPQHF,NA,TRBJ1-5,TRBV2,NA
TGTGCCAGCAGTGACAGTTCCCACACCATATATTTT,CASSDSSHTIYF,NA,TRBJ1-3,TRBV6-4,NA
TGTGCCATCAGTGAGGAGGGGACAGGGGAAACTGAAGCTTTCTTT,CAISEEGTGETEAFF,NA,TRBJ1-1,TRBV10-3,TRBD1
TGTGCCAGCAGCCACTCGACAGGGGAAAATCAGCCCCAGCATTTT,CASSHSTGENQPQHF,many,TRBJ1-5,TRBV3-1,TRBD1
TGTGCCAGCAGTGTGTTTGGAGGGGATGAAAAACTGTTTTTT,CASSVFGGDEKLFF,many,TRBJ1-4,TRBV6-1,NA
TGCGCTAGCAGCTCACAGGGGCTTGTTGGAGACGCCATATATTTT,CASSSQGLVGDAIYF,NA,TRBJ1-3,TRBV5-1,TRBD1
TGCAGCGCCCCGGGGGGCGGTTTCACCTACAATGAGCAGTTCTTC,CSAPGGGFTYNEQFF,many,TRBJ2-1,TRBV29-1,NA
TGTGCCAGCAGCCTACAGGGGGTTGGAGAGACCCAGTACTTC,CASSLQGVGETQYF,many,TRBJ2-5,TRBV7-3,TRBD1